Below, one T cell receptor (beta chain) is given with its context. This entry belongs to a study of neoadjuvant anti-PD-1 for oral cavity cancer. As for the study in general: Non-progressing patients received a fourth nivolumab dose near day 43, then surgery on days 50-56.

This table comes from immunoSEQ multiplex PCR, and its TCRdb copy is limited to in-frame clones, with some not included. In the table there are tens of thousands of clones, 65% to 85% of which are singletons. Regarding time point: after neoadjuvant nivolumab, at surgical resection. Cohort: HPV-negative, locally advanced oral cavity squamous cell carcinoma patients. The sequence was collected from a person between 35 and 79 years old with oral cavity squamous cell carcinoma. This sample comprised PBMCs, obtained after nivolumab (anti-PD-1) treatment.

The CDR3 coding sequence is TGTGCCAGTAGCCGGGTAGGGGCGGGGAACACTGAAGCTTTCTTT. As protein: CASSRVGAGNTEAFF. The chain is built from TRBV19 and TRBJ1-1; possible D gene TRBD1, 5 bases. In germline, CDR1 is LNHDA, CDR2 SQIVND (reference sequence). V dropped 6 bases and J dropped 1 base, with 15 bases sitting between them. The length of the CDR3 is 15 residues. Full variable domain (missing parts from reference TRBV19 and TRBJ1-1): DGGITQSPKYLFRKEGQNVTLSCEQNLNHDAMYWYRQDPGQGLRLIYYSQIVNDFQKGDIAEGYSVSREKKESFPLTVTSAQKNPTAFYLCASSRVGAGNTEAFFGQGTRLTVV.